A selection of T cell receptor beta chains follows, all from one sample in a study of T cell changes during pregnancy in multiple sclerosis. Method: immunoSEQ multiplex PCR; TCRdb's copy keeps in-frame clones and lacks some. Of about 66,000 clones in the sample, about nine tenths were seen once. The specimen was peripheral blood, collected in the third trimester of pregnancy. The receptors were sampled from a female donor with multiple sclerosis, enrolled in a pregnancy study. CDR3s include the opening cysteine and the closing phenylalanine or tryptophan. Each record gives: D gene, CDR3 length, V gene, clone size, J gene, CDR3 protein, CDR3 DNA. A D gene is named only where the DNA matches it firmly. Expanded clones are given a class, and other clones once, few, many or no size at all.

TRBD1	14	TRBV28	NA	TRBJ2-7	CASSLPQGVYEQYF	TGTGCCAGCAGTTTACCACAGGGGGTCTACGAGCAGTACTTC
NA	15	TRBV7-2	NA	TRBJ1-1	CASSYTGTSHTEAFF	TGTGCCAGCAGCTACACCGGGACATCTCACACTGAAGCTTTCTTT
TRBD2	15	TRBV11-3	NA	TRBJ2-1	CASSQGLAGVNEQFF	TGTGCCAGCAGCCAGGGACTAGCGGGAGTAAATGAGCAGTTCTTC
NA	12	TRBV19	NA	TRBJ1-2	CASSVAGYGYTF	TGTGCCAGTAGTGTGGCAGGGTATGGCTACACCTTC
TRBD1	14	TRBV2	NA	TRBJ2-1	CASRDRGSYNEQFF	TGTGCCAGCAGGGACAGGGGCTCCTACAATGAGCAGTTCTTC
NA	15	TRBV5-8	NA	TRBJ2-5	CASSPGGTRKETQYF	TGTGCCAGCAGCCCAGGGGGGACCAGGAAAGAGACCCAGTACTTC
NA	13	TRBV6-5	NA	TRBJ2-7	CASSYSSSYEQYF	TGTGCCAGCAGTTACTCGTCCAGCTACGAGCAGTACTTC
TRBD1	12	TRBV19	NA	TRBJ1-5	CASTGGYQPQHF	TGTGCCAGTACAGGGGGATATCAGCCCCAGCATTTT
NA	17	TRBV5-4	NA	TRBJ1-4	CASSPGTPLATNEKLFF	TGTGCCAGCAGTCCCGGGACACCTCTTGCAACTAATGAAAAACTGTTTTTT
TRBD1	15	TRBV5-1	NA	TRBJ1-6	CASSGTGNDNSPLHF	TGCGCCAGCAGCGGGACAGGGAACGATAATTCACCCCTCCACTTT
TRBD1	17	TRBV5-1	NA	TRBJ1-1	CASSPVRTGMGHTEAFF	TGCGCCAGCAGCCCCGTACGGACAGGCATGGGACACACTGAAGCTTTCTTT
NA	15	TRBV7-9	NA	TRBJ1-4	CASSRDRFLREKLFF	TGTGCCAGCAGCAGAGACAGGTTTCTTAGGGAAAAACTGTTTTTT
TRBD1	14	TRBV10-1	NA	TRBJ2-3	CASSDRQGVDTQYF	TGCGCCAGCAGTGACAGACAGGGGGTAGATACGCAGTATTTT
TRBD2	16	TRBV11-2	NA	TRBJ2-1	CASSWGVLAGNNEQFF	TGTGCCAGCAGCTGGGGGGTGTTAGCGGGCAACAATGAGCAGTTCTTC
TRBD1	13	TRBV2	NA	TRBJ1-5	CASNKDRNQPQHF	TGTGCCAGCAATAAGGACAGGAATCAGCCCCAGCATTTT
TRBD1	16	TRBV2	NA	TRBJ2-2	CASIEQGAINSGELFF	TGTGCCAGCATAGAACAGGGGGCGATCAATTCCGGGGAGCTGTTTTTT
TRBD1	13	TRBV29-1	NA	TRBJ2-2	CSVRQGLTGELFF	TGCAGCGTCCGACAGGGTTTAACCGGGGAGCTGTTTTTT
TRBD1	14	TRBV19	NA	TRBJ1-2	CATRGQGEVYGYTF	TGTGCCACCCGAGGACAGGGGGAAGTCTATGGCTACACCTTC
TRBD1	16	TRBV7-2	NA	TRBJ1-1	CASSLTGGRMNTEAFF	TGTGCCAGCAGCTTAACAGGGGGCAGGATGAACACTGAAGCTTTCTTT
TRBD1	15	TRBV6-5	NA	TRBJ2-7	CASSQDRGSSYEQYF	TGTGCCAGCAGCCAGGACAGGGGCAGCTCCTACGAGCAGTACTTC
NA	13	TRBV4-3	NA	TRBJ2-7	CASSQENQYEQYF	TGCGCCAGCAGCCAAGAGAACCAGTACGAGCAGTACTTC
NA	14	TRBV7-9	NA	TRBJ2-7	CASSKVGEGYEQYF	TGTGCCAGCAGCAAGGTGGGCGAAGGCTACGAGCAGTACTTC
NA	13	TRBV19	NA	TRBJ1-1	CASSIPRYTEAFF	TGTGCCAGTAGTATCCCGCGTTACACTGAAGCTTTCTTT
TRBD2	17	TRBV7-3	once	TRBJ2-1	CASSLTSGGAKGGEQFF	TGTGCCAGCAGCCTAACTAGCGGGGGGGCTAAAGGAGGTGAGCAGTTCTTC
TRBD2	15	TRBV5-1	once	TRBJ2-7	CASSTGLAGGPIVYF	TGCGCCAGCAGCACGGGACTAGCGGGAGGGCCCATAGTGTACTTC
NA	14	TRBV5-1	NA	TRBJ1-1	CASSQTGLETEAFF	TGCGCCAGCAGTCAAACAGGGTTGGAAACTGAAGCTTTCTTT
NA	12	TRBV19	NA	TRBJ2-1	CASSTSSLEQFF	TGTGCCAGTAGCACCTCGAGCCTCGAGCAGTTCTTC
NA	15	TRBV6-5	NA	TRBJ2-5	CASSYWGGQGETQYF	TGTGCCAGCAGTTACTGGGGGGGGCAGGGAGAGACCCAGTACTTC
NA	16	TRBV5-1	NA	TRBJ1-6	CASSLVRSQGNSPLHF	TGCGCCAGCAGCTTGGTTCGTAGCCAGGGCAATTCACCCCTCCACTTT
NA	15	TRBV7-2	NA	TRBJ1-1	CASSLGTATNTEAFF	TGTGCCAGCAGCTTAGGGACAGCGACTAACACTGAAGCTTTCTTT
TRBD1	16	TRBV5-1	NA	TRBJ2-2	CASSLQAGGWTGELFF	TGCGCCAGCAGCTTGCAGGCAGGGGGATGGACCGGGGAGCTGTTTTTT
TRBD2	15	TRBV7-7	NA	TRBJ2-3	CASSPTSGVTDTQYF	TGTGCCAGCAGCCCGACTAGCGGGGTAACAGATACGCAGTATTTT
TRBD1	15	TRBV6-1	few	TRBJ1-1	CASRPGQGAVTEAFF	TGTGCCAGCAGGCCGGGACAGGGGGCAGTCACTGAAGCTTTCTTT
TRBD2	19	TRBV11-3	NA	TRBJ2-2	CASSSAWLAGGPTAGELFF	TGTGCCAGCAGCTCTGCGTGGCTAGCGGGAGGGCCGACGGCCGGGGAGCTGTTTTTT
NA	11	TRBV27	NA	TRBJ1-1	CAVRGADEAFF	TGTGCGGTCCGGGGGGCTGATGAAGCTTTCTTT
TRBD1	14	TRBV7-9	NA	TRBJ1-2	CASSPDRAIYGYTF	TGTGCCAGCAGCCCCGACAGGGCAATCTATGGCTACACCTTC
TRBD1	13	TRBV6-1	NA	TRBJ2-1	CASTKGTGDEQFF	TGTGCCAGCACTAAGGGGACAGGGGATGAGCAGTTCTTC
NA	20	TRBV18	NA	TRBJ1-2	CASSPTTGSGPTSGYYGYTF	TGTGCCAGCTCACCAACAACAGGGTCCGGGCCTACTTCTGGATACTATGGCTACACCTTC
NA	15	TRBV29-1	NA	TRBJ2-7	CSVEDGSGVAYEQYF	TGCAGCGTTGAGGACGGAAGCGGTGTAGCCTACGAGCAGTACTTC
NA	13	TRBV5-1	NA	TRBJ1-2	CASSFRGNDGYTF	TGCGCCAGCAGCTTTAGGGGAAACGACGGCTACACCTTC
NA	15	TRBV4-3	NA	TRBJ1-1	CASSQEGWPSTEAFF	TGCGCCAGCAGCCAAGAGGGCTGGCCGAGCACTGAAGCTTTCTTT
NA	14	TRBV14	NA	TRBJ1-2	CASSQISANYGYTF	TGTGCCAGCAGCCAAATCAGCGCTAACTATGGCTACACCTTC
NA	14	TRBV18	NA	TRBJ1-6	CASSPGGLGSPLHF	TGTGCCAGCTCACCAGGGGGCCTAGGCTCACCCCTCCACTTT
TRBD1	15	TRBV6-1	NA	TRBJ2-2	CASSDYRGPGGELFF	TGTGCCAGCAGTGACTACAGGGGGCCTGGCGGGGAGCTGTTTTTT
NA	15	TRBV7-6	NA	TRBJ2-5	CASSYNGGGSETQYF	TGTGCCAGCAGCTACAACGGGGGTGGGTCAGAGACCCAGTACTTC
NA	13	TRBV29-1	NA	TRBJ1-5	CSVGQGRNQPQHF	TGCAGCGTTGGTCAGGGTAGAAATCAGCCCCAGCATTTT
NA	15	TRBV27	NA	TRBJ1-5	CASSLTPYSNQPQHF	TGTGCCAGCAGTTTGACACCGTATAGCAATCAGCCCCAGCATTTT
TRBD2	15	TRBV9	NA	TRBJ2-1	CASNQGLAGAAEQFF	TGTGCCAGCAACCAAGGACTAGCGGGAGCGGCTGAGCAGTTCTTC
TRBD2	13	TRBV6-1	NA	TRBJ2-7	CASRVGEGESEYF	TGTGCCAGCAGGGTCGGGGAGGGCGAAAGTGAGTACTTC
NA	17	TRBV4-1	NA	TRBJ1-1	CASSQDGRGSWHTEAFF	TGCGCCAGCAGCCAAGATGGGCGGGGATCTTGGCACACTGAAGCTTTCTTT
NA	16	TRBV7-9	NA	TRBJ1-2	CASPSSGNSANYGYTF	TGTGCCAGCCCGTCCTCAGGGAATTCTGCTAACTATGGCTACACCTTC
NA	12	TRBV11-2	NA	TRBJ2-7	CASSASGSEQYF	TGTGCCAGCAGCGCCTCAGGGTCCGAGCAGTACTTC
NA	13	TRBV11-3	NA	TRBJ1-1	CASSLQRTTEAFF	TGTGCCAGCTCCCTCCAACGGACTACTGAAGCTTTCTTT
TRBD1	17	TRBV11-3	NA	TRBJ2-3	CASSPRPGQSPTDTQYF	TGTGCCAGCAGCCCGAGGCCGGGACAGAGTCCAACAGATACGCAGTATTTT
TRBD1	15	TRBV6-1	NA	TRBJ1-1	CASRIPGQGVTEAFF	TGTGCCAGCAGAATTCCCGGACAGGGGGTTACTGAAGCTTTCTTT